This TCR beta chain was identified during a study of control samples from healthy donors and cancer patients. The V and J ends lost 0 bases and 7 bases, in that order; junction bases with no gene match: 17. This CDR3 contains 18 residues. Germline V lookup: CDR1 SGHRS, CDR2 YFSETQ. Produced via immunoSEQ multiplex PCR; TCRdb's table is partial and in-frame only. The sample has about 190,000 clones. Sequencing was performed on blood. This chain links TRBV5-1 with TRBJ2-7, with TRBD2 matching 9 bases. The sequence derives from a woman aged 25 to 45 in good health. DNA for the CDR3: TGCGCCAGCAGCTTGGAAGCGGGGGGCCGCCTGGGTCCTCGGGAGCAGTACTTC. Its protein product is CASSLEAGGRLGPREQYF.